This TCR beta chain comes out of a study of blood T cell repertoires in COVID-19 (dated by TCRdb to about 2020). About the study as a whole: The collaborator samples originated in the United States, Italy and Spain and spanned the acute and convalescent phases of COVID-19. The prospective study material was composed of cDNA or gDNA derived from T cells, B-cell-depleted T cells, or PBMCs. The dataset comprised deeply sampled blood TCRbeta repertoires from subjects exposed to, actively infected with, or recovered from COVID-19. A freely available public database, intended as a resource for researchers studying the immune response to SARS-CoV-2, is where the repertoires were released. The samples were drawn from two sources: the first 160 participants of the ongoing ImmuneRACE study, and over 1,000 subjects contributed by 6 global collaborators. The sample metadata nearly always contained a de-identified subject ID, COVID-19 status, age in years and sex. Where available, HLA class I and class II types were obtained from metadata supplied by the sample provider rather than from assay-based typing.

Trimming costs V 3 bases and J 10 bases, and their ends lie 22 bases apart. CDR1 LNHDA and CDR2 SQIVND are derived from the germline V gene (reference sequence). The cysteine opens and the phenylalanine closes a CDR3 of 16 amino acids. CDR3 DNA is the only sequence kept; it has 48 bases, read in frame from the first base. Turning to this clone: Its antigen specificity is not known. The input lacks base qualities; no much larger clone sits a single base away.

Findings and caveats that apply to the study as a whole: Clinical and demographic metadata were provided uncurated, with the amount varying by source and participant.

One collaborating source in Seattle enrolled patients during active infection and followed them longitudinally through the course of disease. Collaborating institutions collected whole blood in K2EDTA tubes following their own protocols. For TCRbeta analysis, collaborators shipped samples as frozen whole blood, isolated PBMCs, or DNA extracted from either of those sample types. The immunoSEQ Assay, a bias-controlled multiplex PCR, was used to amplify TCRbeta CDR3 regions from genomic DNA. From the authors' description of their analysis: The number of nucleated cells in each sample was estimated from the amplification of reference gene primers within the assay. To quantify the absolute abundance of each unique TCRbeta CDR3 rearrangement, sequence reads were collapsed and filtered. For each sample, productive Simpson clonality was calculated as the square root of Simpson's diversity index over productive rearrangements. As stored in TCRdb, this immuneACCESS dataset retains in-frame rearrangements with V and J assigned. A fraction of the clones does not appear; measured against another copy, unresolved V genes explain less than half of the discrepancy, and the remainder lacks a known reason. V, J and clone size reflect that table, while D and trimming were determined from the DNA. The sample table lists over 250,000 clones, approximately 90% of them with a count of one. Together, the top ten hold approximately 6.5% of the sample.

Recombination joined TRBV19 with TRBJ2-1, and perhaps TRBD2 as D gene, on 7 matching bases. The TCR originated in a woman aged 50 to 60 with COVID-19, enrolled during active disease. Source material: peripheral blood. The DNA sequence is TGTGCCAGTAGTATCTCAGGTAGAGGGGGGGGACGAGAGCAGTTCTTC. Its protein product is CASSISGRGGGREQFF.